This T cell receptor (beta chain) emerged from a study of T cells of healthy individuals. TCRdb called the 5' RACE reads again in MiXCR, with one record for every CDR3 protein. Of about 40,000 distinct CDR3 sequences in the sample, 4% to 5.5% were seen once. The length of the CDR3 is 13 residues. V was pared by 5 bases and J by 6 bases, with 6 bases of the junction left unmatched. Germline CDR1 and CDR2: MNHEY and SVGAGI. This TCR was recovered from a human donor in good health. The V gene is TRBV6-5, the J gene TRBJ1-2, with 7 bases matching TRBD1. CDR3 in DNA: TGTGCCAGCAGTAGGGGCCAGGGGGATGGCTACACCTTC. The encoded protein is CASSRGQGDGYTF.